This is a list of T cell receptor beta chains from one sample in a study of blood T cell repertoires in COVID-19. Clones were sequenced by immunoSEQ multiplex PCR, and TCRdb holds only the in-frame ones, with some missing. The sample holds about 270,000 clones, 85% to 90% seen once. The sample was PBMCs or T cells enriched from blood (not recorded which). The receptors derive from a woman aged 55-70 years who had recovered from COVID-19. Each CDR3 is given with its conserved first and last residue. A D gene is named only where the DNA matches it firmly. Size is stated for part of the rows, as once, few or many counts, or as a class when the clone is expanded.

j_call clone_size d_call v_call cdr3_nt cdr3_aa
TRBJ1-4 NA TRBD1 TRBV27 TGTGCCAGCAGACGACAGGGGAATGAAAAACTGTTTTTT CASRRQGNEKLFF
TRBJ2-3 NA NA TRBV5-4 TGTGCCAGCAGCTGGGGGGGGCCAGGGGATACGCAGTATTTT CASSWGGPGDTQYF
TRBJ2-3 NA NA TRBV27 TGTGCCAGCACCCCGGAGGGGTGGGATACGCAGTATTTT CASTPEGWDTQYF
TRBJ1-2 NA TRBD1 TRBV11-2 TGTGCCAGCAGCAGGGACAGAGTATATGGCTACACCTTC CASSRDRVYGYTF
TRBJ2-3 NA TRBD1 TRBV18 TGTGCCAGCTCACGCTTTCATCCGGGACAGGGGAATTTAGATACGCAGTATTTT CASSRFHPGQGNLDTQYF
TRBJ1-3 NA NA TRBV5-1 TGCGCCAGCAGCTTGGGGGCAGGGAACGGAAACACCATATATTTT CASSLGAGNGNTIYF
TRBJ2-5 NA TRBD1 TRBV2 TGTGCCAGCAGTGAATGGTCGACAGGGGGTAATAAAGAGACCCAGTACTTC CASSEWSTGGNKETQYF
TRBJ2-7 NA NA TRBV7-9 TGTGCCAGCAGCTTACAAGCGTCCCGCTCCTACGAGCAGTACTTC CASSLQASRSYEQYF
TRBJ2-7 NA TRBD1 TRBV10-1 TGCGCCAGCAGTGAGGGGACAGGGATATTCTACGAGCAGTACTTC CASSEGTGIFYEQYF
TRBJ2-3 NA TRBD2 TRBV7-3 TGTGCCAGCAGCTTAGGTCAAGCGGGGCGTCGCACAGATACGCAGTATTTT CASSLGQAGRRTDTQYF
TRBJ2-7 once NA TRBV28 TGTGCCAGCAGACTTGGCTCCTACGAGCAGTACTTC CASRLGSYEQYF
TRBJ2-5 NA TRBD2 TRBV19 TGTGCCAGTAGTACAGGGACTAGCGTTGCGGGGGAGACCCAGTACTTC CASSTGTSVAGETQYF
TRBJ2-1 few TRBD2 TRBV24-1 TGTGCCACCAGTGATTATACTAGCGGGAGTTATGAGCAGTTCTTC CATSDYTSGSYEQFF
TRBJ1-4 once NA TRBV27 TGTGCCAGCAGTCCCAGCGTCGGGGGGTGGGCAACTAATGAAAAACTGTTTTTT CASSPSVGGWATNEKLFF
TRBJ2-7 NA NA TRBV7-8 TGTGCCAGCAGCTTACGGGCAGGGGCCCTCTACGAGCAGTACTTC CASSLRAGALYEQYF
TRBJ1-2 NA TRBD1 TRBV27 TGTGCCAGCAGTACGGAACCCGGGACAGGGGGGCCGGGCGGCTACACCTTC CASSTEPGTGGPGGYTF
TRBJ2-3 NA TRBD2 TRBV6-5 TGTGCCAGCAGTAGCGGGGGGAATACAGATACGCAGTATTTT CASSSGGNTDTQYF